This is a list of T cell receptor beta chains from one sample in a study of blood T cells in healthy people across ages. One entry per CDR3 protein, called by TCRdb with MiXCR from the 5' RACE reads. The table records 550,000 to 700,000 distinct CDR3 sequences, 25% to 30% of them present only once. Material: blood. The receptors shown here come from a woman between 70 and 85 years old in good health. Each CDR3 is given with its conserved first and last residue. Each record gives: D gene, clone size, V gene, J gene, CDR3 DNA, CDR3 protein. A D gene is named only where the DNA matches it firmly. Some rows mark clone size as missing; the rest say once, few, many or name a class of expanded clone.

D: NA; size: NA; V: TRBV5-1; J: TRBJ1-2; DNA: TGCGCCAGCAGCTCCACCCCCACAGGGAACTATGGCTACACCTTC; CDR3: CASSSTPTGNYGYTF
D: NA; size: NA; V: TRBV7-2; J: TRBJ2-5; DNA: TGTGCCAGCAGCTTAGGGATGGAGGGGACCCAGTACTTC; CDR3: CASSLGMEGTQYF
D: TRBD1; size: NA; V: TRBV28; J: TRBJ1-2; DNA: TGTGCCAGCAGTGCAGGAGCCCTGGGACAGTTCTATGGCTACACCTTC; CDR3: CASSAGALGQFYGYTF
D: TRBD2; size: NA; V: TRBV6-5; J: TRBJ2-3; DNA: TGTGCCAGCAGTGCCCAAGTCAGCGGGGGGGCAGATACGCAGTATTTT; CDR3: CASSAQVSGGADTQYF
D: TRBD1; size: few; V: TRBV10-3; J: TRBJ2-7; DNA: TGTGCCATCAGTGACTCCGGGACAGCTACCTACGAGCAGTACTTC; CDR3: CAISDSGTATYEQYF
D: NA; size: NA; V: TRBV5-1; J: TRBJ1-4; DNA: TGCGCCAGCAGCTTGCAGGGCTGGGGTAGTGAAAAACTGTTTTTT; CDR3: CASSLQGWGSEKLFF
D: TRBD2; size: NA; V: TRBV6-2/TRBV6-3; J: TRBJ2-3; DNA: TGTGCCAGCAGTACCTTAGCGGGGGGGACGGCAGATACGCAGTATTTT; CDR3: CASSTLAGGTADTQYF
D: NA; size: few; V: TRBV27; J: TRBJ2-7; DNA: TGTGCCAGCAGTTTACAGGATGGAGACGAGCAGTACTTC; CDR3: CASSLQDGDEQYF
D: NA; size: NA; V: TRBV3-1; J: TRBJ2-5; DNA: TGTGCCAGCAGCCAACAGTCCCGGGAGACCCAGTACTTC; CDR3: CASSQQSRETQYF
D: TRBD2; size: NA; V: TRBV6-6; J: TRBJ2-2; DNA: TGTGCCAGCAGTCCGGGGGGGCACGGCACCGGGGAGCTGTTTTTT; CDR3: CASSPGGHGTGELFF
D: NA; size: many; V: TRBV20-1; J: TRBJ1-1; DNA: TGCAGTGCTAGAAAAGGGAAGGGAGATGAAGCTTTCTTT; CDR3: CSARKGKGDEAFF
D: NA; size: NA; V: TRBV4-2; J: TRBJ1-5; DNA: TGTGCCAGCAGCCAAGAAGGGGGGACCCAGGGACCCCAGCATTTT; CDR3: CASSQEGGTQGPQHF
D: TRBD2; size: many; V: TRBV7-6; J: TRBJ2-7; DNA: TGTGCCAGCGTTCGATCGCCTAGCGGGGGCTCCTACGAGCAGTACTTC; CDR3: CASVRSPSGGSYEQYF
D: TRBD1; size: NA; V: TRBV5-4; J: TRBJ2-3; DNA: TGTGCCAGCTCCACCCGAGGGACAGAAGATACGCAGTATTTT; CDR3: CASSTRGTEDTQYF
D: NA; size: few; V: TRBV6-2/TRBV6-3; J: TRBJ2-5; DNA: TGTGCCAGCAGGATAACACGATCTCAAGAGACCCAGTACTTC; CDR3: CASRITRSQETQYF
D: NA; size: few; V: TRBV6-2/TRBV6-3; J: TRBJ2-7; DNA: TGTGCCAGCAGAAACCGAGAGAGGGACTACGAGCAGTACTTC; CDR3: CASRNRERDYEQYF
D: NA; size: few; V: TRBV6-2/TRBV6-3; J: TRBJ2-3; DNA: TGTGCCAGCAGTTACGGGGCCCGAGTTTCCACAGATACGCAGTATTTT; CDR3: CASSYGARVSTDTQYF
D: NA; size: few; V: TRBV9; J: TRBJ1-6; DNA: TGTGCCAGCAGCGTAGCGGACAGAAGCTCACCCCTCCACTTT; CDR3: CASSVADRSSPLHF
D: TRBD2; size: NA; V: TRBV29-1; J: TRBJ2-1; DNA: TGCAGCGTCGACCCGGGACTAGCGGGATCACAGGCATACAATGAGCAGTTCTTC; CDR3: CSVDPGLAGSQAYNEQFF
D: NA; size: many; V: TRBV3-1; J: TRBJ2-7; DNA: TGTGCCAGCAGCACCCCTGGGACGACCTACGAGCAGTACTTC; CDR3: CASSTPGTTYEQYF
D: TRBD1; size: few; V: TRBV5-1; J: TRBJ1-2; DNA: TGCGCCAGCAGCTTGGCCTCCTACAGGGGGGACTATGGCTACACCTTC; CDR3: CASSLASYRGDYGYTF
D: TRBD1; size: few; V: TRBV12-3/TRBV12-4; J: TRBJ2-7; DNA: TGTCCCAGCAGTGCGTCCGGGACAGTGGGCTACGAGCAGTACTTC; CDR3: CPSSASGTVGYEQYF
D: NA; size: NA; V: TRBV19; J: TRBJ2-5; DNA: TGTGCCAGTAGTAGAGGACTGATGAAAGAGACCCAGTACTTC; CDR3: CASSRGLMKETQYF
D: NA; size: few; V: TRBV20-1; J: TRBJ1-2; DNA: TGCAGTGCTAGAGATCCCGCCCAAGCCTCATATGGCTACACCTTC; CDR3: CSARDPAQASYGYTF
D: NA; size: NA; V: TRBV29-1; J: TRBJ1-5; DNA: TGCAGCGTTGACGGGCGGGATCAGCCCCAGCATTTT; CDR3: CSVDGRDQPQHF
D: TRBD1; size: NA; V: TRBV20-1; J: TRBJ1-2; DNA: TGCAGTGCTAGAGTGAATTCGGCCGGGCAGGGGGCTGGCTACACCTTC; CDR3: CSARVNSAGQGAGYTF
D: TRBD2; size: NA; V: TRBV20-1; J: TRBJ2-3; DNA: TGCAGTGCGCCTGAAGGGACTAGCGGGCCTCGGGGTACGCAGTATTTT; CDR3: CSAPEGTSGPRGTQYF
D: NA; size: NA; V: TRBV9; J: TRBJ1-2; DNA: TGTGCCAGCAGCGTAGCCCGGAGGGGTGGCTACACCTTC; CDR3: CASSVARRGGYTF
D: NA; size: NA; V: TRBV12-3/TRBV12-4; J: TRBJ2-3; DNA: TGTGCTAGCACCCGGGGGCCAGATACGCAGTATTTT; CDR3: CASTRGPDTQYF
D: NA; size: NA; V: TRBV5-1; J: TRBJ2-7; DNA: TGCGCCAGCAGCGCTGGGGGGGCCCCCTACGAGCAGTACTTC; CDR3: CASSAGGAPYEQYF
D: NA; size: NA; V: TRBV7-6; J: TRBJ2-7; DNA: TGTGCCAGCAGCGCCCGACCGGACTCTCGGGCCTACGAGCAGTACTTC; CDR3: CASSARPDSRAYEQYF
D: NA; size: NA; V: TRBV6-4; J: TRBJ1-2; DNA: TGTGCCGGCAGTGACTCTCCAGGGAGTGGTGGCTACACCTTC; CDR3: CAGSDSPGSGGYTF
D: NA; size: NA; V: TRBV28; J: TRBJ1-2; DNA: TGTGCGGGGTCGGCAACAACGTATGGCTACACCTTC; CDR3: CAGSATTYGYTF
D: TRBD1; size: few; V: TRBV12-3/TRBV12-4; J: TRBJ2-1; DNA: TGTGCCAGCAAGAGGGGGCCTTATAATGAGCAGTTCTTC; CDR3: CASKRGPYNEQFF
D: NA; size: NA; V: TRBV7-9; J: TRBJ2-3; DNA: TGTGCCAGCAAGACCCTGACAGATACGCAGTATTTT; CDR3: CASKTLTDTQYF
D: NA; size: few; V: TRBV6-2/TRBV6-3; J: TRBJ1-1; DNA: TGTGCCAGCAGTTATGGGGACCGTCTGAACACTGAAGCTTTCTTT; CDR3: CASSYGDRLNTEAFF
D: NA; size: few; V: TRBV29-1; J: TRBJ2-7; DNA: TGCAGCGTTGTGACGGCCGGCTCCTACGAGCAGTACTTC; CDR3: CSVVTAGSYEQYF
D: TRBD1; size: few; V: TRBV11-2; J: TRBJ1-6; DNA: TGTGCCAGCAGCTCCTCAGGGGGTTTAACACCCCTCCACTTT; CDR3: CASSSSGGLTPLHF
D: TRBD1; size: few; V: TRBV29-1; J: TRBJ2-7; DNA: TGCAGCGTTGTCCCCTGGACAGGGGCATCTCAGCAGTACTTC; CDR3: CSVVPWTGASQQYF
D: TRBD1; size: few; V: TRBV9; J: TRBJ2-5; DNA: TGTGCCAGCAGCGTTGGAACAGGGGGAGAGGAGACCCAGTACTTC; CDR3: CASSVGTGGEETQYF
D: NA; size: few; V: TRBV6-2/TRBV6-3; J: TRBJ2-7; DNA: TGTGCCAGCAGTTTTCGCCGGACCGAGCCCTACGAGCAGTACTTC; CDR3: CASSFRRTEPYEQYF
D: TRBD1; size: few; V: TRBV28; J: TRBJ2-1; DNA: TGTGCCAGCAGTTTCGGGACAGGGTTTGGTAATGAGCAGTTCTTC; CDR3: CASSFGTGFGNEQFF
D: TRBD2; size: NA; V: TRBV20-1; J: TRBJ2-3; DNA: TGCAGTGCTAGAGACCCTCTAGCGGGAAAGTCAGATACGCAGTATTTT; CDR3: CSARDPLAGKSDTQYF
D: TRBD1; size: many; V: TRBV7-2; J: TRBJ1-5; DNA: TGTGCCAGCAGCTTGAACAGGGGGCAGCCCCAGCATTTT; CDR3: CASSLNRGQPQHF
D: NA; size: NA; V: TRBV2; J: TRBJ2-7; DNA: TGTGCCAGCAGTGAAGGCGAGGAGGCACAAACCTACGAGCAGTACTTC; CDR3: CASSEGEEAQTYEQYF
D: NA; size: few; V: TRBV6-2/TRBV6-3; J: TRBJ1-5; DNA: TGTGCCAGCAGGATAATGGGGTCGAGCAGTCAGCCCCAGCATTTT; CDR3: CASRIMGSSSQPQHF
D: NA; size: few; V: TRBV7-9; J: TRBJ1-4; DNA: TGTGCCAGCAACACCACTCGGAGCATGGCCCGAGGGCTGTTTTTT; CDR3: CASNTTRSMARGLFF